Given below is one TCR beta chain in context. Its antigen remains unidentified. This sample was included in a study of cytomegalovirus exposure and HLA in healthy donors. Turning to the study itself: Approximately 180 million T cells yielded 120 million or so unique TCR beta sequences, as an earlier analysis found.

Whole-study findings and limits: Cytomegalovirus-associated TCR beta chains were listed, numbering over 150. DRB1 showed the most TCR associations and HLA-C the fewest in a later analysis, as rates varied by HLA locus.

Amplification used 60 Vbeta primers and 13 Jbeta primers. Clones were read by immunoSEQ multiplex PCR, and TCRdb kept only the in-frame ones, dropping some. Here the sample spans about 180,000 clones, approximately 84% being singletons. V shed 4 bases and J shed 1 base, with 7 bases lying between them. This CDR3 region has 13 residues. Germline CDR1 MRHNA, CDR2 SNTAGT. V usage is TRBV6-4 and J usage is TRBJ1-1; no clear D gene. This clonotype was obtained from a man aged 30 to 39 in good health and CMV-seronegative. Input material: PBMCs. The CDR3 protein is CASSVTENTEAFF. In DNA, the CDR3 is TGTGCCAGCAGTGTCACAGAGAACACTGAAGCTTTCTTT.